The rows below give T cell receptor beta chains drawn from one sample of a study of blood T cell repertoires in COVID-19. Data came from immunoSEQ multiplex PCR; TCRdb stores just in-frame clones and leaves some out. This table has 110,000 or so clones, around 90% appearing once. Sequencing input: peripheral blood. Receptors originate from a human donor in a cohort sampled during active COVID-19. Each CDR3 is given with its conserved first and last residue. The D gene is left open where the match is weak. Some rows have no size entry. The others give once, few or many, or a class for an expanded clone.

d_gene	v_gene	j_gene	abundance	CDR3aa	CDR3nt
TRBD1	TRBV4-3	TRBJ2-7	.	CASSQQTGSSEQYF	TGCGCCAGCAGCCAGCAGACAGGGTCGAGCGAGCAGTACTTC
TRBD1	TRBV4-1	TRBJ2-4	once	CASSQPGQTIWGKNIQYF	TGCGCCAGCAGCCAGCCGGGACAGACCATATGGGGAAAAAACATTCAGTACTTC
.	TRBV18	TRBJ2-5	.	CASSPARYQETQYF	TGTGCCAGCTCACCGGCTAGGTACCAAGAGACCCAGTACTTC
TRBD2	TRBV5-1	TRBJ2-3	.	CASSLDATSGGADTQYF	TGCGCCAGCAGCTTGGACGCGACTAGCGGGGGGGCAGATACGCAGTATTTT
.	TRBV10-3	TRBJ2-3	.	CAIGFADTQYF	TGTGCCATCGGCTTCGCTGATACGCAGTATTTT
TRBD1	TRBV6-5	TRBJ1-4	.	CASSYTGQGEKLFF	TGTGCCAGCAGTTACACGGGACAGGGGGAAAAACTGTTTTTT
TRBD1	TRBV28	TRBJ2-4	.	CASSLWLGQGIDIQYF	TGTGCCAGCAGTTTATGGCTGGGACAGGGAATAGACATTCAGTACTTC
.	TRBV27	TRBJ1-5	.	CASSSRSVSNQPQHF	TGTGCCAGCAGTTCTCGGTCTGTTAGCAATCAGCCCCAGCATTTT
.	TRBV7-9	TRBJ2-5	.	CASRAETQYF	TGTGCCAGCAGGGCAGAGACCCAGTACTTC
TRBD2	TRBV9	TRBJ2-3	.	CASSVLAGGVDTQYF	TGTGCCAGCAGCGTCCTAGCGGGGGGGGTAGATACGCAGTATTTT
TRBD1	TRBV24-1	TRBJ2-5	.	CATSSGTGKETQYF	TGTGCCACCAGTTCCGGGACAGGGAAAGAGACCCAGTACTTC
TRBD1	TRBV16	TRBJ2-3	.	CASSQSNRGPGTDTQYF	TGTGCCAGCAGCCAATCGAACAGGGGGCCGGGCACAGATACGCAGTATTTT
.	TRBV7-3	TRBJ2-3	.	CASSSTGDTQYF	TGTGCCAGCAGCTCCACAGGGGATACGCAGTATTTT
.	TRBV9	TRBJ2-2	.	CASSVVGRGTGELFF	TGTGCCAGCAGCGTAGTGGGGCGGGGCACCGGGGAGCTGTTTTTT
TRBD1	TRBV6-1	TRBJ1-3	.	CASSEFGNRGTGNTIYF	TGTGCCAGCAGTGAATTTGGAAACAGGGGGACCGGAAACACCATATATTTT
TRBD2	TRBV20-1	TRBJ2-3	once	CSASGGLAGTDTQYF	TGCAGTGCTAGTGGGGGACTAGCGGGCACAGATACGCAGTATTTT
.	TRBV5-4	TRBJ2-1	.	CASIARGVSYNEQFF	TGTGCCAGCATCGCCCGGGGTGTTTCCTACAATGAGCAGTTCTTC
TRBD1	TRBV5-5	TRBJ1-2	.	CAAGRQGPNYGYTF	TGTGCCGCTGGGAGACAGGGCCCTAACTATGGCTACACCTTC
.	TRBV3-1/TRBV3-2	TRBJ1-2	few	CASSQRRNYGYTF	TGTGCCAGCAGCCAGCGGAGGAACTATGGCTACACCTTC
.	TRBV18	TRBJ2-4	.	CASSPIGKNIQYF	TGTGCCAGCTCACCAATCGGCAAAAACATTCAGTACTTC
.	TRBV19	TRBJ1-5	.	CASSIGGRRGQPQHF	TGTGCCAGTAGTATAGGGGGGCGCAGGGGTCAGCCCCAGCATTTT
TRBD1	TRBV5-1	TRBJ2-3	once	CASSLDRGTDTQYF	TGCGCCAGCAGCTTGGACAGGGGAACAGATACGCAGTATTTT
.	TRBV18	TRBJ1-4	.	CASSSGVGKKLFF	TGTGCCAGCTCGTCAGGGGTTGGAAAAAAACTGTTTTTT
.	TRBV12-5	TRBJ2-1	.	CASGSDSGNIYNEQFF	TGTGCTAGTGGTTCGGATAGCGGAAATATCTACAATGAGCAGTTCTTC
TRBD1	TRBV2	TRBJ1-2	few	CASSVDRVQGYTF	TGTGCCAGCAGTGTTGACAGGGTCCAGGGCTACACCTTC
TRBD2	TRBV16	TRBJ2-7	.	CASSQAGSGGTYEQYF	TGTGCCAGCAGCCAGGCGGGTAGCGGGGGAACCTACGAGCAGTACTTC
TRBD1	TRBV18	TRBJ2-1	.	CASSPQGAGNEQFF	TGTGCCAGCTCACCCCAGGGGGCGGGTAATGAGCAGTTCTTC
.	TRBV19	TRBJ1-6	.	CASSTRDISYNSPLHF	TGTGCCAGTAGTACCCGCGACATCTCCTATAATTCACCCCTCCACTTT
.	TRBV7-8	TRBJ2-1	.	CASSSRTANEQFF	TGTGCCAGCAGCAGCCGGACAGCCAATGAGCAGTTCTTC
TRBD1	TRBV6-5	TRBJ1-6	.	CASSRRQGGSPLHF	TGTGCCAGCAGCAGAAGACAGGGAGGTTCACCCCTCCACTTT
.	TRBV6-6	TRBJ1-2	.	CASLPVGARYGYTF	TGTGCCAGCCTACCAGTAGGGGCAAGATATGGCTACACCTTC
TRBD1	TRBV5-6	TRBJ1-5	once	CASSRTGAGGQPQHF	TGTGCCAGCAGCAGGACAGGGGCGGGGGGACAGCCCCAGCATTTT
TRBD2	TRBV7-9	TRBJ2-2	.	CASSFHLAGLNTGELFF	TGTGCCAGCAGCTTCCACCTAGCGGGATTGAACACCGGGGAGCTGTTTTTT
TRBD2	TRBV19	TRBJ2-2	.	CASSHLAESTGELFF	TGTGCCAGTAGTCACCTAGCGGAGAGCACCGGGGAGCTGTTTTTT
.	TRBV24-1	TRBJ1-5	few	CATSFGNQPQHF	TGTGCCACCTCTTTTGGCAATCAGCCCCAGCATTTT
TRBD2	TRBV5-5	TRBJ2-2	.	CASSLVLAGINTGELFF	TGTGCCAGCAGCTTGGTACTAGCGGGGATCAACACCGGGGAGCTGTTTTTT
TRBD1	TRBV3-1/TRBV3-2	TRBJ1-2	.	CASSQDGYRGVGYTF	TGTGCCAGCAGCCAAGATGGATACAGGGGAGTTGGCTACACCTTC
.	TRBV24-1	TRBJ2-2	.	CATSAETDPNTGELFF	TGTGCCACCAGTGCTGAGACAGACCCAAACACCGGGGAGCTGTTTTTT
.	TRBV27	TRBJ1-6	.	CASSLSWPGQSYNSPLHF	TGTGCCAGCAGTTTATCGTGGCCAGGGCAGTCCTATAATTCACCCCTCCACTTT
TRBD2	TRBV7-3	TRBJ2-1	.	CASSLRLAGHNEQFF	TGTGCCAGCAGCCTCCGGCTAGCGGGCCACAATGAGCAGTTCTTC
.	TRBV2	TRBJ1-5	.	CASIRTRFGNQPQHF	TGTGCCAGCATACGAACTCGGTTTGGTAATCAGCCCCAGCATTTT
.	TRBV6-1	TRBJ1-3	.	CASSEAPGPSGNTIYF	TGTGCCAGCAGTGAAGCCCCAGGCCCCTCTGGAAACACCATATATTTT
.	TRBV4-1	TRBJ2-7	.	CASSPLATIQREQYF	TGCGCCAGCAGCCCCCTAGCGACAATACAGAGGGAGCAGTACTTC
.	TRBV5-4	TRBJ2-1	.	CASSFGRVQDNEQFF	TGTGCCAGCAGCTTTGGCAGGGTTCAGGACAATGAGCAGTTCTTC
.	TRBV7-2	TRBJ2-2	.	CASSFAAGELFF	TGTGCCAGCAGCTTCGCAGCCGGGGAGCTGTTTTTT
TRBD2	TRBV10-1	TRBJ2-5	once	CAMGTSGRAPETQYF	TGCGCCATGGGAACTTCAGGGAGGGCCCCGGAGACCCAGTACTTC
TRBD1	TRBV18	TRBJ2-3	.	CASSPRTGNADTQYF	TGTGCCAGCTCACCTCGGACAGGGAACGCAGATACGCAGTATTTT